The 31 T cell receptor beta chains below were found in one sample sequenced in a study of OX40 agonist ivuxolimab in advanced cancers. Measured with immunoSEQ multiplex PCR; TCRdb has only the in-frame clones, and not every one. This sample has tens of thousands of clones; 89% occur once, and the top ten carry 15% to 20%. The sequencing used CD4+ or CD8+ T cells sorted from blood, collected in a trial of the OX40 agonist ivuxolimab. The receptors derive from an adult with an advanced solid tumor such as melanoma, head and neck, liver or kidney cancer.

This rearrangement joins TRBV6-5 to TRBJ1-2, with 8 bases aligning to TRBD1. The germline V gene has CDR1 MNHEY and CDR2 SVGAGI. The CDR3 sequence is 12 residues long. With 5 bases clipped from V and 7 bases from J, the junction kept 3 bases outside the gene matches. The CDR3 loop reads CASSQDRGGYTF. CDR3 nucleotide sequence: TGTGCCAGCAGTCAAGACAGGGGTGGCTACACCTTC.

V and J are TRBV7-9 and TRBJ2-2; possibly TRBD1 for D (5 bases). V lost 1 base and J lost 6, with 9 bases in between. Per the germline V gene, CDR1 is SEHNR and CDR2 is FQNEAQ (reference sequence). CDR3 size: 14 residues. The CDR3 here is CASSLDRGPGELFF. The CDR3 DNA reads TGTGCCAGCAGCTTAGATAGGGGTCCCGGGGAGCTGTTTTTT.

V gene TRBV11-3 combines with J gene TRBJ2-7, with D tentatively TRBD2 (5 bases). V lost 1 base, J lost 2 bases, and 15 bases lay in between. From germline, CDR1 is SGHNT and CDR2 YENEEA. The CDR3 runs to 16 residues. The chain's CDR3 is CASSLVVDGVPYEQYF. The DNA for the CDR3 is TGTGCCAGCAGCTTAGTGGTGGACGGGGTCCCCTACGAGCAGTACTTC.

This chain joins TRBV14 and TRBJ2-7; no clear D. V gave up 6 bases and J gave up 1 base, with 13 bases separating them. Germline loops: CDR1 SGHDN, CDR2 FVKESK. The CDR3 sequence is 14 residues long. The CDR3 spells CASSPSAGSYEQYF. Written as DNA, the CDR3 is TGTGCCAGCAGTCCCTCAGCCGGTTCCTACGAGCAGTACTTC.

The chain carries TRBV6-5 and TRBJ2-7; no reliable D call. V was shortened by 5 bases and J by 1 base, with 9 bases between the two germline ends. This CDR3 is 13 amino acids long. Per the germline V gene, CDR1 is MNHEY and CDR2 is SVGAGI. CDR3 bases: TGTGCCAGCAGTCCGGACCGGTCCTACGAGCAGTACTTC. It specifies CASSPDRSYEQYF.

V usage is TRBV9 and J usage is TRBJ2-1; TRBD1 might be the D (6 bases). The CDR3 spans 17 residues. The V gene lost 0 bases and the J gene lost 0 bases, with 13 bases spanning the gap. Germline V gene sequence: CDR1 SGDLS, CDR2 YYNGEE. CDR3 nucleotides: TGTGCCAGCAGCGTAGGGACAGTTTTTAGCTCCTACAATGAGCAGTTCTTC. It yields the protein CASSVGTVFSSYNEQFF.

This chain uses TRBV13 with TRBJ2-7, with 7 bases fitting TRBD1. Germline V gives CDR1 PRHDT, CDR2 FYEKMQ (reference sequence). The CDR3 is 13 amino acids. V was clipped by 6 bases and J by 6 bases; unmatched bases: 8. This CDR3 reads CASSKPTGVEQYF. The CDR3 DNA sequence: TGTGCCAGCAGTAAACCAACAGGGGTCGAGCAGTACTTC.

A word on this clone: The sample has other DNA sequences that encode this CDR3 too. The V and J genes are TRBV18 and TRBJ2-5; D remains ambiguous. This CDR3 spans 15 amino acids. Germline V CDR1 and CDR2: KGHSH, LQKENI. V lost 4 bases to trimming and J lost 8 bases, with 20 bases between them. Written as DNA, the CDR3 is TGTGCCAGCTCACAGCAGGTCTCGACTGGGGAAACCCAGTACTTC. Protein product: CASSQQVSTGETQYF.

The chain joins TRBV11-3 to TRBJ2-1; 7 bases are a match to TRBD2. The CDR3 spans 15 residues. Per germline, CDR1 SGHNT and CDR2 YENEEA. With 5 bases clipped from V and 4 bases from J, the junction kept 8 bases outside the gene matches. The CDR3 reads CASSTGAGVYNEQFF. The CDR3, as DNA: TGTGCCAGCAGCACCGGGGCGGGAGTATACAATGAGCAGTTCTTC.

CDR3 nucleotide sequence: TGTGCCAGCAGCTTAGTGGGGCTGTCAGCCTATGGCTACACCTTC. Translating gives CASSLVGLSAYGYTF. The chain has TRBV7-9 and TRBJ1-2; D is possibly TRBD1 (5 bases). The germline CDR1 and CDR2 sequences are SEHNR and FQNEAQ (reference sequence). The CDR3 length is 15 residues. V lost 1 base and J lost 4, with 13 bases in between.

The rearrangement joins TRBV6-1 to TRBJ2-7; 11 bases align to TRBD2. The length of the CDR3 is 15 residues. Trimming removed 2 bases from V and 2 bases from J; junction bases left unmatched: 2. The germline gives CDR1 MNHNS, CDR2 SASEGT. In DNA, the CDR3 is TGTGCCAGCAGTGAACTAGCGGGAGGACCCTACGAGCAGTACTTC. Its translation is CASSELAGGPYEQYF.

This clone occurred a few times. CDR3 protein: CASSIEQGWYEQYF. Written as DNA, the CDR3 is TGTGCCAGTAGTATCGAACAGGGGTGGTACGAGCAGTACTTC. The V call is TRBV19, the J call TRBJ2-7, with 7 nucleotides matching TRBD1. Unmatched junction bases numbered 6, after V lost 3 bases and J lost 4 bases. The CDR3 totals 14 residues. Germline loops: CDR1 LNHDA, CDR2 SQIVND (reference sequence). Combining the CDR3 with reference TRBV19 and TRBJ2-7 gives the whole variable domain DGGITQSPKYLFRKEGQNVTLSCEQNLNHDAMYWYRQDPGQGLRLIYYSQIVNDFQKGDIAEGYSVSREKKESFPLTVTSAQKNPTAFYLCASSIEQGWYEQYFGPGTRLTVT.

This chain joins TRBV6-1 and TRBJ2-3, with D possibly being TRBD1 or TRBD2 (5 bases each). Germline lookup yields CDR1 MNHNS and CDR2 SASEGT. The CDR3 is made up of 19 amino acids. V was shortened by 1 base and J by 0 bases, with 20 bases between the two germline ends. The CDR3 DNA is TGTGCCAGCAGTGAAGATGAGGTTGTTTGGGACGGTAGCACAGATACGCAGTATTTT. This translates into CASSEDEVVWDGSTDTQYF.

The J gene is TRBJ2-7, the V gene TRBV5-4; 8 bases are a match to TRBD1. The CDR3 spans 15 residues. The germline gives CDR1 SGHNT, CDR2 YYREEE (reference sequence). V shed 4 bases and J 2 bases; nucleotides not matched to a gene: 8. The chain's CDR3 is CASSLGTGSTYEQYF. Here the CDR3 DNA reads TGTGCCAGCAGCCTCGGGACAGGTTCGACCTACGAGCAGTACTTC.

This chain joins TRBV15 and TRBJ2-7; tentatively, D is TRBD2 (5 bases). CDR1 and CDR2 (germline): LNHNV, YYDKDF (reference sequence). The CDR3 is 16 residues long. V was cut by 1 base and J by 3 bases, with 16 bases left in between. CDR3 DNA: TGTGCCACCAGCAGAGGTGGAGAGGGAAAGATCTACGAGCAGTACTTC. The encoded protein is CATSRGGEGKIYEQYF. Looking up the rest from reference TRBV15 and TRBJ2-7 gives the full variable domain: DAMVIQNPRYQVTQFGKPVTLSCSQTLNHNVMYWYQQKSSQAPKLLFHYYDKDFNNEADTPDNFQSRRPNTSFCFLDIRSPGLGDTAMYLCATSRGGEGKIYEQYFGPGTRLTVT.

This clone was detected only once. This CDR3 reads CASSNRELGGANVLTF. For the CDR3, the DNA is TGTGCCAGCAGCAACAGGGAGCTAGGTGGGGCCAACGTCCTGACTTTC. The rearrangement links TRBV7-9 to TRBJ2-6, with D tentatively TRBD1 (6 bases). In germline, CDR1 is SEHNR, CDR2 FQNEAQ (reference sequence). The CDR3 covers 16 residues. Trimming pared 5 bases from V and 3 bases from J, leaving 14 bases between.

The chain links TRBV13 to TRBJ2-3; 13 bases map to TRBD2. V shed 8 bases and J 4 bases; nucleotides not matched to a gene: 12. There are 17 residues in the CDR3. Germline CDR1 reads PRHDT; CDR2 reads FYEKMQ (reference sequence). CDR3 nucleotides: TGTGCCAGCTCCCCCCGGACTAGCGGGAGTGTAGCAGATACGCAGTATTTT. It specifies CASSPRTSGSVADTQYF.

The V and J genes are TRBV21-1 and TRBJ2-5; the table's D call, TRBD2, was not checked against the DNA. TRBV21-1 is a listed pseudogene. The CDR3 consists of 14 residues. CDR3 nucleotide sequence: TGTGCCAGCAGCAGACGGGACTTCCGAAGGACCCAGTACTTC. This translates into CASSRRDFRRTQYF.

The V gene is TRBV30, the J gene TRBJ2-7; TRBD2 aligns across 7 bases. The CDR3 has 13 amino acids. CDR1 is GTSNPN and CDR2 is SVGIG in the germline V gene (reference sequence). The junction had 7 bases not matched to a gene; V was cut back by 4 bases and J by 4 bases. For the CDR3, the DNA is TGTGCCTGGAACGAGACTAGCAGATACGAGCAGTACTTC. It specifies CAWNETSRYEQYF.

The chain's CDR3 is CASSLSHSSGNTIYF. CDR3 DNA: TGTGCCAGCAGCTTGTCTCACAGCTCTGGAAACACCATATATTTT. This sequence joins TRBV11-2 and TRBJ1-3; unclear D gene. The V end lost 3 bases, the J end lost 0 bases, and 9 bases lay between the germline ends. This CDR3 region has 15 residues. Germline assignment: CDR1 SGHAT and CDR2 FQNNGV.

This sequence joins TRBV13 and TRBJ2-7; 11 positions agree with TRBD1. Losses at the gene ends were 4 bases for V and 9 bases for J; bases not matched to a gene: 11. There are 15 residues in the CDR3. Germline CDR1 is PRHDT and CDR2 is FYEKMQ (reference sequence). In nucleotides, the CDR3 is TGTGCCAGCAGCTCCGGGACAGGGGGGACGCCAGGGCAGTACTTC. This encodes CASSSGTGGTPGQYF.

V and J are TRBV7-9 and TRBJ1-1; D ambiguous. This CDR3 spans 11 amino acids. V was cut by 8 bases and J by 5 bases, with 9 bases left in between. From germline, CDR1 is SEHNR and CDR2 FQNEAQ (reference sequence). CDR3 residues: CASDGGTEAFF. CDR3 sequence (DNA): TGTGCCAGCGACGGTGGTACTGAAGCTTTCTTT.

The rearrangement joins TRBV30 to TRBJ2-7, with D unresolved. This CDR3 comprises 12 residues. V dropped 2 bases and J dropped 3 bases, with 8 bases sitting between them. Germline V gene sequence: CDR1 GTSNPN, CDR2 SVGIG (reference sequence). CDR3 DNA: TGTGCCTGGAGTATCAGTTTCTACGAGCAGTACTTC. This translates into CAWSISFYEQYF.

V and J are TRBV5-8 and TRBJ2-1; D remains ambiguous. V shed 1 base and J shed 0 bases, with 23 bases lying between them. The germline gives CDR1 SGHTS, CDR2 YDEGEE. The CDR3 covers 20 residues. The CDR3 loop reads CASSLTWAYGEASSYNEQFF. CDR3 sequence (DNA): TGTGCCAGCAGCTTGACATGGGCCTACGGAGAGGCAAGCTCCTACAATGAGCAGTTCTTC.

On this clone itself: The sample has other DNA sequences that encode this CDR3 too. The chain carries TRBV7-3 and TRBJ2-3; 10 bases fit TRBD2. From germline, CDR1 is SGHTA and CDR2 FQGTGA. The CDR3 contains 15 residues. V shed 5 bases and J 1 base; nucleotides not matched to a gene: 3. CDR3 nucleotides: TGTGCCAGCAGCCAGGGGACTAGCGGCACAGATACGCAGTATTTT. It translates to CASSQGTSGTDTQYF. The full variable domain, with the rest looked up from reference TRBV7-3 and TRBJ2-3, is GAGVSQTPSNKVTEKGKYVELRCDPISGHTALYWYRQSLGQGPEFLIYFQGTGAADDSGLPNDRFFAVRPEGSVSTLKIQRTERGDSAVYLCASSQGTSGTDTQYFGPGTRLTVL.

V gene TRBV19 combines with J gene TRBJ1-2; D remains unclear. Germline V CDR1 and CDR2: LNHDA, SQIVND (reference sequence). The CDR3 length is 15 residues. Trimming stripped 7 bases from V and 7 bases from J, with 22 bases between. CDR3 coding DNA: TGTGCCAGTACCAAAAGCGCCTTTGGTTTAGTTGGCTACACCTTC. The encoded protein is CASTKSAFGLVGYTF. Complete variable domain (other parts from reference TRBV19 and TRBJ1-2): DGGITQSPKYLFRKEGQNVTLSCEQNLNHDAMYWYRQDPGQGLRLIYYSQIVNDFQKGDIAEGYSVSREKKESFPLTVTSAQKNPTAFYLCASTKSAFGLVGYTFGSGTRLTVV.

This chain joins TRBV6-5 and TRBJ1-3; D call uncertain. Deletions cut 0 bases from V and 3 bases from J, with 9 bases between. Germline assignment: CDR1 MNHEY and CDR2 SVGAGI. The CDR3 is made up of 15 amino acids. This CDR3 is CASSYSTGVGNTIYF. The CDR3 region has the DNA TGTGCCAGCAGTTACTCGACCGGGGTTGGAAACACCATATATTTT.

The genes are TRBV27 and TRBJ2-3; 7 nucleotides line up with TRBD2. V was clipped by 4 bases and J by 1 base; unmatched bases: 8. The CDR3 runs to 16 residues. In germline, CDR1 is MNHEY, CDR2 SMNVEV (reference sequence). The CDR3 is CASSWTAGEGTDTQYF. The CDR3 DNA sequence: TGTGCCAGCAGTTGGACGGCGGGAGAGGGCACAGATACGCAGTATTTT.

The V call is TRBV5-5, the J call TRBJ1-5; TRBD1 might be the D (6 bases). The V gene lost 0 bases and the J gene lost 3 bases, with 13 bases spanning the gap. The CDR3 extends over 16 amino acids. CDR1 is SGHKS and CDR2 is YYEKEE in the germline V gene (reference sequence). CDR3 DNA sequence: TGTGCCAGCAGCTTGGAAAGAACAGGGATCAATCAGCCCCAGCATTTT. It is translated as CASSLERTGINQPQHF.

The V gene is TRBV7-9, the J gene TRBJ2-5; 7 bases align to TRBD1. The junction had 11 bases not matched to a gene; V was cut back by 5 bases and J by 5 bases. Germline V gene lookup returns CDR1 SEHNR and CDR2 FQNEAQ (reference sequence). The CDR3 covers 15 residues. The CDR3 bases are TGTGCCAGCAGCCGAGGAATTGACAGGGAGGAGACCCAGTACTTC. As protein: CASSRGIDREETQYF.

V and J are TRBV19 and TRBJ2-1; no definite D call. Trimming pared 4 bases from V and 8 bases from J, leaving 15 bases between. The CDR3 contains 14 residues. The V gene's germline CDR1 is LNHDA and CDR2 SQIVND (reference sequence). The CDR3 region is CASSNSGPRDEQFF. CDR3 nucleotides: TGTGCCAGTAGTAACAGTGGTCCTCGGGATGAGCAGTTCTTC.